This T cell receptor beta chain was captured by sequencing in a study of blood T cell repertoires in COVID-19. Study-level information: COVID-19 samples collected from the United States, Italy and Spain covered acute and convalescent phases. The analysed material was cDNA or gDNA that came from T cells, B-cell-depleted T cells, or PBMCs.

V gave up 0 bases and J gave up 3 bases, with 12 bases separating them. CDR1 and CDR2 from the germline V gene are LGHNA and YNFKEQ. The CDR3 has 15 residues. Among Cohort 3 donors, those recovered had two negative PCRs, clearance, or symptom resolution. Produced via immunoSEQ multiplex PCR; TCRdb's table is partial and in-frame only. The sample lists about 270,000 clones; roughly 90% were seen once. The specimen was PBMCs or T cells enriched from blood (not recorded which). The sequence came from a woman aged 55-75 years who had recovered from COVID-19. This chain links TRBV4-2 with TRBJ2-7; a possible D gene is TRBD2 (7 bases). This CDR3 is CASSQDRGGFYEQYF. For the CDR3, the DNA is TGTGCCAGCAGCCAAGATCGCGGGGGCTTCTACGAGCAGTACTTC.